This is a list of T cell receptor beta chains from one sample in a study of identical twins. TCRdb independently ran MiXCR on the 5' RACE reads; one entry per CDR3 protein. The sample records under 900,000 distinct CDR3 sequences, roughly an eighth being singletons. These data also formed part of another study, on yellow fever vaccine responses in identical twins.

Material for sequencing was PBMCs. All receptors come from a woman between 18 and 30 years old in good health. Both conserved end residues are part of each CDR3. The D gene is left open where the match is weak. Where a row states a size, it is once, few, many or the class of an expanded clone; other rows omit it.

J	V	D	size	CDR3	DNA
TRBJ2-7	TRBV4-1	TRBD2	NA	CASSQISGTSGYYEQYF	TGCGCCAGCAGCCAGATTTCCGGGACTAGCGGATACTACGAGCAGTACTTC
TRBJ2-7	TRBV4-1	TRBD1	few	CASSQGMDRYLTYEQYF	TGCGCCAGCAGCCAGGGGATGGACAGGTACCTAACCTACGAGCAGTACTTC
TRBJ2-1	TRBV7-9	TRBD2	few	CASSPRRSGGLQNEQFF	TGTGCCAGCAGCCCCCGGCGGAGCGGGGGGTTACAGAATGAGCAGTTCTTC
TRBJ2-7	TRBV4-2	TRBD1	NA	CASSGRLTGGASVGGTYEQYF	TGTGCCAGCAGCGGGAGATTGACAGGGGGCGCTTCCGTCGGGGGAACCTACGAGCAGTACTTC
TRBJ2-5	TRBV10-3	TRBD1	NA	CAISDRDRERTNQETQYF	TGTGCCATCAGTGACCGGGACAGGGAACGTACAAACCAAGAGACCCAGTACTTC
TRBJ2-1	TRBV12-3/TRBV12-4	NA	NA	CASSFRGGRTVTGQFF	TGTGCCAGCAGTTTTCGTGGGGGGCGGACAGTGACTGGGCAGTTCTTC
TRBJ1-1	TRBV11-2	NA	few	CASSPSGDSDTEAFF	TGTGCCAGCAGCCCCTCGGGTGACTCTGACACTGAAGCTTTCTTT
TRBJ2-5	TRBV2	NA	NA	CASSKGNTQETQYF	TGTGCCAGCAGTAAAGGGAACACCCAAGAGACCCAGTACTTC
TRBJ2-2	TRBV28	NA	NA	CASSFEGHTGELFF	TGTGCCAGCAGTTTCGAGGGCCACACCGGGGAGCTGTTTTTT
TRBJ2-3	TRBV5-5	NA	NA	CASSPLLRGATQYF	TGTGCCAGCAGCCCCCTATTGAGGGGTGCTACGCAGTATTTT
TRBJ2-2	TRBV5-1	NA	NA	CASSLEGGHGELFF	TGCGCCAGCAGCTTGGAGGGCGGGCACGGGGAGCTGTTTTTT
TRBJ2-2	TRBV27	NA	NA	CASSRNANTGELFF	TGTGCCAGCAGTCGTAACGCGAACACCGGGGAGCTGTTTTTT
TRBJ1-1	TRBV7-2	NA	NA	CASSTPGPRSTEAFF	TGTGCCAGCAGCACACCGGGCCCAAGATCCACTGAAGCTTTCTTT
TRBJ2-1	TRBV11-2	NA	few	CASSLELRSPTNNEQFF	TGTGCCAGCAGCTTAGAGCTCAGGAGTCCTACCAACAATGAGCAGTTCTTC
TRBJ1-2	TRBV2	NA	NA	CASSEGRANYGYTF	TGTGCCAGCAGTGAGGGGAGAGCTAACTATGGCTACACCTTC
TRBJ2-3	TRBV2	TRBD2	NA	CASSFGRDRKDTQYF	TGTGCCAGCAGTTTTGGGAGGGATCGCAAAGATACGCAGTATTTT
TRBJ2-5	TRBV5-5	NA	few	CASSKNAETQYF	TGTGCCAGCAGCAAAAACGCAGAGACCCAGTACTTC
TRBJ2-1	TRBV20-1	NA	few	CSAPRDSREFF	TGCAGTGCTCCTCGGGATTCCCGGGAGTTCTTC
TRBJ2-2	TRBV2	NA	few	CASSERRNTGELFF	TGTGCCAGCAGTGAAAGGCGGAACACCGGGGAGCTGTTTTTT
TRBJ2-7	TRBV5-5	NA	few	CASSSYPDSGQVEQYF	TGTGCCAGCAGCTCCTACCCGGACTCGGGCCAGGTCGAGCAGTACTTC
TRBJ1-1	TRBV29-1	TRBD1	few	CSVETGGTEAFF	TGCAGCGTTGAGACAGGGGGCACTGAAGCTTTCTTT
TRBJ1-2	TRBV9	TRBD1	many	CASSEGQAVIYGYTF	TGTGCCAGCAGCGAGGGACAGGCGGTCATCTATGGCTACACCTTC
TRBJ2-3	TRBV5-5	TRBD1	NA	CASSSTGGPPDTQYF	TGTGCCAGCAGCTCGACAGGGGGCCCCCCCGATACGCAGTATTTT
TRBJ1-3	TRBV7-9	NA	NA	CASSLGSTWNFGNTIYF	TGTGCCAGCAGCTTAGGATCGACATGGAACTTTGGAAACACCATATATTTT
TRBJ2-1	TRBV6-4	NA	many	CASSGVHYGGNEQFF	TGTGCCAGCAGTGGGGTCCACTATGGGGGCAATGAGCAGTTCTTC
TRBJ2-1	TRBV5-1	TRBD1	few	CASSFRDRVHEQFF	TGCGCCAGCAGCTTCCGGGACAGGGTACATGAGCAGTTCTTC
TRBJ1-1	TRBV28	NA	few	CASSLNRKGNTEAFF	TGTGCCAGCAGTTTAAACAGGAAGGGGAACACTGAAGCTTTCTTT
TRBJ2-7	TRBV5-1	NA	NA	CASSLETQGPYEQYF	TGCGCCAGCAGCTTGGAAACTCAGGGTCCCTACGAGCAGTACTTC
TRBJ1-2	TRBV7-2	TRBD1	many	CASSLGGGSGYTF	TGTGCCAGCAGCTTAGGAGGGGGCAGTGGCTACACCTTC
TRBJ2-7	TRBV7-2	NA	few	CASSLELGSSYEQYF	TGTGCCAGCAGCTTAGAACTAGGTAGCTCCTACGAGCAGTACTTC
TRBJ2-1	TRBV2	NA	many	CASSPQGWNEQFF	TGTGCCAGCAGTCCCCAGGGTTGGAATGAGCAGTTCTTC
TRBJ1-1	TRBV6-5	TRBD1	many	CASSSFGTGKGGTNTEAFF	TGTGCCAGCAGTTCTTTCGGGACAGGGAAGGGCGGTACAAACACTGAAGCTTTCTTT
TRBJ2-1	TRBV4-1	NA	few	CASSQDGEAHSYNEQFF	TGCGCCAGCAGCCAAGATGGGGAAGCCCACTCCTACAATGAGCAGTTCTTC
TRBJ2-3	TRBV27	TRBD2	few	CASSQKDGLAGSDTQYF	TGTGCCAGCAGCCAAAAGGACGGACTAGCGGGATCAGATACGCAGTATTTT
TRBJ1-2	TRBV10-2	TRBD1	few	CASRGDRVENYGYTF	TGCGCCAGCAGGGGGGACAGGGTGGAAAACTATGGCTACACCTTC
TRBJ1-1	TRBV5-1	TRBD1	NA	CASSFLWTGGAGEAFF	TGCGCCAGCAGCTTCCTTTGGACAGGGGGCGCGGGTGAAGCTTTCTTT
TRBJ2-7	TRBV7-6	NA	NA	CDSSPRGGGSSYEQYF	TGTGACAGCAGCCCGAGAGGAGGGGGTTCTAGCTACGAGCAGTACTTC
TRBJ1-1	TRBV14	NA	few	CASSTGGGLVETEAFF	TGTGCCAGCAGTACTGGGGGGGGGCTGGTGGAAACTGAAGCTTTCTTT
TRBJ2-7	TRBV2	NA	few	CASRAAPRYEQYF	TGTGCCAGCAGAGCAGCCCCCCGGTACGAGCAGTACTTC
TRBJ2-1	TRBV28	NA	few	CASSQGGLDEQFF	TGTGCCAGCAGCCAGGGGGGGCTCGATGAGCAGTTCTTC
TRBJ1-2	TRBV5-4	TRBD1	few	CASSLGVTGAYGYTF	TGTGCCAGCAGCTTGGGAGTGACAGGGGCCTATGGCTACACCTTC
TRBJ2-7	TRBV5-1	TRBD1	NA	CASSSNAGTGGYEQYF	TGCGCCAGCAGCTCGAACGCCGGGACAGGGGGCTACGAGCAGTACTTC
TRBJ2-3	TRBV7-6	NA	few	CASSFTDYETDTQYF	TGTGCCAGCAGCTTTACAGATTATGAGACAGATACGCAGTATTTT
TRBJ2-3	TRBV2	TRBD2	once	CASSEPRTSDSTDTQYF	TGTGCCAGCAGTGAACCGCGGACTAGCGACAGCACAGATACGCAGTATTTT
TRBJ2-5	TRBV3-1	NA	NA	CASSQDGGIQETQYF	TGTGCCAGCAGCCAAGATGGCGGGATCCAAGAGACCCAGTACTTC
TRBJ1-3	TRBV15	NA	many	CATSRDYDTGNTIYF	TGTGCCACCAGCAGAGACTACGATACTGGAAACACCATATATTTT
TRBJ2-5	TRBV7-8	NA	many	CASSSDSQETQYF	TGTGCCAGCAGCTCCGACTCCCAAGAGACCCAGTACTTC
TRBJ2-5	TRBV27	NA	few	CASTRRDSREKTQYF	TGTGCCAGCACTCGACGGGACTCGAGGGAAAAGACCCAGTACTTC
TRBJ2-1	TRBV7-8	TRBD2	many	CASSLTSGGLYNEQFF	TGTGCCAGCAGCTTGACTAGCGGGGGGCTCTACAATGAGCAGTTCTTC
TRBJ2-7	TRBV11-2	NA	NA	CASSLERGRIYEQYF	TGTGCCAGCAGCTTAGAACGGGGGAGAATCTACGAGCAGTACTTC
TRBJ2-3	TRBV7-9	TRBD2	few	CASSLGAGVADTQYF	TGTGCCAGCAGCTTAGGGGCGGGAGTAGCAGATACGCAGTATTTT
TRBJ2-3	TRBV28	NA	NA	CASSYGLPDTQYF	TGTGCCAGCAGTTACGGTCTCCCAGATACGCAGTATTTT
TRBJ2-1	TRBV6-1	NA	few	CASNGRGKSPYNEQFF	TGTGCCAGCAATGGGCGAGGCAAGAGCCCCTACAATGAGCAGTTCTTC
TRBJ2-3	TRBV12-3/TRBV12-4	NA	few	CASNRGASADTQYF	TGTGCCAGCAACCGGGGAGCTAGCGCAGATACGCAGTATTTT
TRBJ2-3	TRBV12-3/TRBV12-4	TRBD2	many	CASSLAGGTSGSTDTQYF	TGTGCCAGCAGTTTAGCCGGCGGGACTAGCGGGAGCACAGATACGCAGTATTTT
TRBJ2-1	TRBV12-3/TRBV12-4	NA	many	CASSWGVSAYNEQFF	TGTGCCAGCAGTTGGGGCGTATCAGCCTACAATGAGCAGTTCTTC
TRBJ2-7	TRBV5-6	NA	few	CASSTRTDAYEQYF	TGTGCCAGCAGCACCCGGACAGACGCCTACGAGCAGTACTTC